A single sample is the source of the 31 T cell receptor beta chains below, sequenced in a study of response to subunit inactivated influenza vaccine. TCRdb independently ran MiXCR on the RT-PCR reads; one entry per CDR3 protein. Among 450,000 to 500,000 distinct CDR3 sequences listed, about 10% were seen once. This specimen was PBMCs from blood, taken around seven weeks after vaccination. The receptors shown here come from a man between 45 and 60 years old who received an inactivated influenza vaccine.

This clonotype has only a few counts. In nucleotides, the CDR3 is TGTGCCAGCAGCCAAGATAATGCGCGGGGGACCTCCTACGAGCAGTACTTC. Amino acids: CASSQDNARGTSYEQYF. The rearrangement joins TRBV4-2 to TRBJ2-7; 7 nucleotides align to TRBD2. This CDR3 has 17 amino acids. Per germline, CDR1 LGHNA and CDR2 YNFKEQ. V gave up 0 bases and J gave up 0 bases; unmatched junction bases: 8.

This clonotype has a handful of counts. The chain joins TRBV10-3 to TRBJ2-3; unclear D gene. Trimming left V 7 bases short and J 2 bases short, with 16 bases between. The CDR3 loop spans 15 amino acids. Per germline, CDR1 ENHRY and CDR2 SYGVKD. CDR3 loop: CAITPTSSVTDTQYF. The CDR3 DNA is TGTGCCATCACCCCGACCTCCTCTGTCACAGATACGCAGTATTTT.

This clonotype was detected ten times or more. This chain uses TRBV20-1 with TRBJ2-2; weak D call: TRBD2 (6 bases). Trimming cost V 3 bases and J 1 base, with 9 bases left between them. The CDR3 totals 14 residues. Germline CDR1 DFQATT, CDR2 SNEGSKA (reference sequence). CDR3 region: CSARGTGNTGELFF. The CDR3, as DNA: TGCAGTGCTAGGGGGACTGGGAACACCGGGGAGCTGTTTTTT.

This clonotype has a count of ten or more. This chain links TRBV4-1 with TRBJ2-3; 7 bases map to TRBD2. This CDR3 comprises 15 residues. Germline V gene sequence: CDR1 MGHRA, CDR2 YSYEKL. J gave up 0 bases and V 2 bases, and 2 bases lay outside the gene matches. CDR3 in amino acids: CASSQFGGSTDTQYF. The CDR3 region has the DNA TGCGCCAGCAGCCAATTCGGGGGGAGCACAGATACGCAGTATTTT.

This clonotype was seen a few times. The chain combines TRBV12-3 or TRBV12-4 with TRBJ2-5; TRBD1 aligns across 10 bases. With V trimmed by 6 bases and J by 5 bases, 6 bases remained unmatched. This CDR3 region has 14 residues. The CDR3 protein is CASRRQGALETQYF. In nucleotides, the CDR3 is TGTGCCAGCAGGAGACAGGGGGCTCTGGAGACCCAGTACTTC.

The CDR3 DNA sequence: TGTGCCACCTGGTTGGGCACTGAAGCTTTCTTT. This codes for CATWLGTEAFF. The chain recombines TRBV15 with TRBJ1-1; D unresolved. This CDR3 contains 11 residues. Trimming stripped 8 bases from V and 4 bases from J, with 8 bases between. Looked up from germline, CDR1 is LNHNV and CDR2 is YYDKDF (reference sequence).

V is TRBV7-2 and J is TRBJ2-3; 14 bases agree with TRBD2. Germline lookup yields CDR1 SGHTA and CDR2 FQGNSA. Unmatched junction bases numbered 1, after V lost 4 bases and J lost 4 bases. This CDR3 is 15 amino acids long. The CDR3 spells CASSWTSGGPDTQYF. In nucleotides, the CDR3 is TGTGCCAGCAGCTGGACTAGCGGGGGGCCAGATACGCAGTATTTT.

The J gene is TRBJ2-1, the V gene TRBV7-6, with 8 bases that match TRBD2. The germline gives CDR1 SGHVS, CDR2 FNYEAQ. The CDR3 has 15 residues. V lost 2 bases and J lost 8; bases outside the gene matches: 8. DNA for the CDR3: TGTGCCAGCAGCTTATACGGGAGGGCCGGTGATGAGCAGTTCTTC. As protein: CASSLYGRAGDEQFF. Combining the CDR3 with reference TRBV7-6 and TRBJ2-1 gives the whole variable domain GAGVSQSPRYKVTKRGQDVALRCDPISGHVSLYWYRQALGQGPEFLTYFNYEAQQDKSGLPNDRFSAERPEGSISTLTIQRTEQRDSAMYRCASSLYGRAGDEQFFGPGTRLTVL.

In this sample, this clonotype turned up many times. J is TRBJ2-3 and V is TRBV15, with D perhaps assigned TRBD1 or TRBD2 (5 bases each). The CDR3 covers 14 residues. Germline CDR1 and CDR2: LNHNV and YYDKDF (reference sequence). V shed 0 bases and J shed 14 bases, with 18 bases lying between them. CDR3: CATSRDLGTAFMYF. CDR3 DNA sequence: TGTGCCACCAGCAGAGATCTCGGGACGGCCTTCATGTATTTT.

The DNA of the CDR3 is TGTGCCAGCAGCGTAGGGGGTAGCAGGAGAAGCAAGGCCTACAATGAGCAGTTCTTC. Its protein is CASSVGGSRRSKAYNEQFF. The genes are TRBV9 and TRBJ2-1; D call uncertain. Germline V gives CDR1 SGDLS, CDR2 YYNGEE. The CDR3 extends over 19 amino acids. V was shortened by 0 bases and J by 2 bases, with 21 bases between the two germline ends.

This clonotype was seen only a few times. This chain connects TRBV4-3 to TRBJ2-5; D may be TRBD2 (5 bases). Deletions cut 1 base from V and 7 bases from J, with 13 bases between. The length of the CDR3 is 14 residues. From germline, CDR1 is LGHNA and CDR2 YSLEER. CDR3 sequence: CASSQVRLGGTQYF. The CDR3 nucleotides are TGCGCCAGCAGCCAAGTAAGGCTCGGAGGGACCCAGTACTTC.

This clonotype came up a few times. The chain couples TRBV5-6 to TRBJ2-7; D gene ambiguous. Trimming left V 0 bases short and J 0 bases short, with 10 bases between. Germline CDR1 reads SGHDT; CDR2 reads YYEEEE. The CDR3 is 15 amino acids. This CDR3 reads CASSLGQSPSYEQYF. CDR3 nucleotides: TGTGCCAGCAGCTTGGGCCAGAGCCCCTCCTACGAGCAGTACTTC.

The table lists this clonotype with many counts. V and J are TRBV7-9 and TRBJ1-6; no clear D. The V and J ends lost 2 bases and 11 bases respectively, with 7 bases between them. CDR1 and CDR2 from the germline V gene are SEHNR and FQNEAQ (reference sequence). CDR3 length: 12 amino acids. This CDR3 is CASSLPSAPLHF. CDR3 in DNA: TGTGCCAGCAGCTTACCAAGCGCACCCCTCCACTTT.

The CDR3 DNA is TGTGCCAGCAGCGGGACAGGCCACGGCTACACCTTC. It is translated as CASSGTGHGYTF. The chain couples TRBV12-3 or TRBV12-4 to TRBJ1-2; 8 bases are a match to TRBD1. This CDR3 is built from 12 residues. Trimming removed 6 bases from V and 8 bases from J; junction bases left unmatched: 5.

This clonotype has a count of ten or more. The chain uses TRBV6-5 and TRBJ1-1, with D hard to call. CDR3 length: 14 residues. Germline-derived CDR1 and CDR2 are MNHEY and SVGAGI. V lost 2 bases to trimming and J lost 2 bases, with 9 bases between them. The CDR3 coding sequence is TGTGCCAGCAGTTACGGGCCCATAAACACTGAAGCTTTCTTT. Encoded protein: CASSYGPINTEAFF.

This clonotype was counted only a few times. J is TRBJ1-5 and V is TRBV6-6; D possibly corresponds to TRBD1 (6 bases). Looked up from germline, CDR1 is MNHNY and CDR2 is SVGAGI (reference sequence). Trimming removed 7 bases from V and 5 bases from J, with 9 bases in between. This CDR3 is 12 amino acids long. The CDR3 DNA reads TGTGCCAGCAAACAGGGTTATCAGCCCCAGCATTTT. Translated: CASKQGYQPQHF.

The chain joins TRBV6-1 to TRBJ2-7, with TRBD1 identical over 8 bases. CDR3 length: 13 amino acids. V gave up 8 bases and J gave up 1 base; unmatched junction bases: 4. Germline loops: CDR1 MNHNS, CDR2 SASEGT. For the CDR3, the DNA is TGTGCCAGCGCCCGGGACAGGTCCTACGAGCAGTACTTC. Its translation is CASARDRSYEQYF.

In its sample, this clonotype was seen a few times. This chain connects TRBV28 to TRBJ1-1, with D possibly matching TRBD1 (6 bases). Germline values: CDR1 MDHEN, CDR2 SYDVKM. Trimming took 8 bases from V and 1 from J, leaving 14 bases between them. The CDR3 is made up of 14 amino acids. The CDR3 region has the DNA TGTGCCAGCGGAACAGGGTGGGCGAACACTGAAGCTTTCTTT. It yields the protein CASGTGWANTEAFF.

This clonotype was seen many times. This chain connects TRBV20-1 to TRBJ2-7; 9 bases are a match to TRBD2. The germline V gene encodes CDR1 DFQATT and CDR2 SNEGSKA (reference sequence). The CDR3 consists of 15 residues. With V trimmed by 1 base and J by 0 bases, 4 bases remained unmatched. Written as DNA, the CDR3 is TGCAGTGCTAGAGGACTAGCGGCGAGCTCCTACGAGCAGTACTTC. This translates into CSARGLAASSYEQYF.

At least ten counts were recorded for this clonotype. The J gene is TRBJ2-7, the V gene TRBV20-1; 10 bases are shared with TRBD2. V was pared by 5 bases and J by 3 bases, with 4 bases of the junction left unmatched. Germline-derived CDR1 and CDR2 are DFQATT and SNEGSKA (reference sequence). This CDR3 is 13 amino acids long. In nucleotides, the CDR3 is TGCAGTGCTTGGACTAGCGGCGACTACGAGCAGTACTTC. As protein: CSAWTSGDYEQYF.

This clonotype showed up just a few times. The chain is built from TRBV6-2 or TRBV6-3 and TRBJ2-7; 7 bases are shared with TRBD2. CDR1 and CDR2 (germline): MNHEY, SVGEGT. The CDR3 is 13 residues long. V was pared by 3 bases and J by 6 bases, with 5 bases of the junction left unmatched. This CDR3 is CASSYSTSLEQYF. DNA for the CDR3: TGTGCCAGCAGTTATTCGACTAGCCTCGAGCAGTACTTC.

This clonotype has more than one count but fewer than ten. The chain employs TRBV5-1 and TRBJ2-2; no firm D call. Germline assignment: CDR1 SGHRS and CDR2 YFSETQ. The ends were cut back, 2 bases at V and 4 bases at J, with 15 bases in the middle. The CDR3 covers 16 residues. The CDR3 region is CASSLYDSGVTGELFF. Here the CDR3 DNA reads TGCGCCAGCAGCTTATATGATAGTGGGGTCACCGGGGAGCTGTTTTTT.

The gene calls are TRBV12-3 or TRBV12-4 and TRBJ2-7, with D tentatively TRBD1 or TRBD2 (5 bases each). The ends were cut back, 4 bases at V and 1 base at J, with 11 bases in the middle. The CDR3 length is 14 residues. CDR3 DNA sequence: TGTGCCAGCAGTTGGGGGACGGTATCCTACGAGCAGTACTTC. It specifies CASSWGTVSYEQYF.

The chain uses TRBV11-2 and TRBJ2-7; 7 positions agree with TRBD1. Germline V lookup: CDR1 SGHAT, CDR2 FQNNGV. The CDR3 sequence is 14 residues long. J gave up 2 bases and V 6 bases, and 7 bases lay outside the gene matches. CDR3 DNA sequence: TGTGCCAGCAGACTTGGGACAGCCACCTACGAGCAGTACTTC. Translation gives CASRLGTATYEQYF.

V usage is TRBV6-5 and J usage is TRBJ2-7; 10 positions agree with TRBD1. Trimming at V came to 2 bases and at J to 2 bases, leaving 6 bases not matched to a gene. The germline V gene encodes CDR1 MNHEY and CDR2 SVGAGI. The CDR3 contains 16 residues. The DNA for the CDR3 is TGTGCCAGCAGTTACGGCGTAGGGACAGGGGCCTACGAGCAGTACTTC. Translation gives CASSYGVGTGAYEQYF.

This clonotype has only a few counts. The chain has TRBV6-2 or TRBV6-3 and TRBJ2-1; D may correspond to TRBD1 or TRBD2 (6 bases each). CDR3 size: 14 residues. Germline V lookup: CDR1 MNHEY, CDR2 SVGEGT. Between the trimmed V and J ends, which lost 7 bases and 8 bases, there was a span of 18 bases. The CDR3 coding sequence is TGTGCCAGCATGGAGGGGGGCTTTGGGTATGAGCAGTTCTTC. Its translation: CASMEGGFGYEQFF.

This clonotype was seen at least ten times. This chain uses TRBV5-1 with TRBJ2-2, with D tentatively TRBD2 (8 bases). The CDR3 loop spans 21 amino acids. In germline, CDR1 is SGHRS, CDR2 YFSETQ. V was shortened by 4 bases and J by 1 base, with 29 bases between the two germline ends. CDR3: CASSHRWPHGGDRKNTGELFF. The CDR3 DNA reads TGCGCCAGCAGCCACCGGTGGCCTCACGGGGGGGACAGAAAGAACACCGGGGAGCTGTTTTTT.

V usage is TRBV7-9 and J usage is TRBJ2-7; D gene uncertain. CDR1 is SEHNR and CDR2 is FQNEAQ in the germline V gene (reference sequence). V gave up 2 bases and J gave up 0 bases, with 8 bases separating them. The CDR3 length is 14 residues. The CDR3 DNA follows: TGTGCCAGCAGCTTATCCCAGGTCTCCTACGAGCAGTACTTC. This translates into CASSLSQVSYEQYF.

This clonotype appeared a few times. V is TRBV12-3 or TRBV12-4 and J is TRBJ2-1; D gene ambiguous. V shed 8 bases and J shed 7 bases, with 18 bases lying between them. CDR3 length equals 14 residues. The CDR3 sequence: CASRWMAWTNEQFF. The CDR3 DNA reads as TGTGCCAGCCGCTGGATGGCATGGACGAATGAGCAGTTCTTC.

The sample holds many counts of this clonotype. This chain joins TRBV6-5 and TRBJ2-1, with D unresolved. CDR1 MNHEY and CDR2 SVGAGI come from the germline V gene. The CDR3 contains 14 residues. The V end lost 2 bases, the J end lost 9 bases, and 14 bases lay between the germline ends. For the CDR3, the DNA is TGTGCCAGCAGTTACGGGCCAACTTGGGGTGAGCAGTTCTTC. Its protein product is CASSYGPTWGEQFF.

This clonotype was detected a few times. DNA for the CDR3: TGTGCCAGCAGCCGCGGGGATATGCCAGAAAAACTGTTTTTT. Translating gives CASSRGDMPEKLFF. This sequence joins TRBV5-4 and TRBJ1-4, with D unresolved. The germline V gene encodes CDR1 SGHNT and CDR2 YYREEE (reference sequence). Trimming removed 4 bases from V and 8 bases from J, with 15 bases in between. The CDR3 runs to 14 residues.